This TCR beta chain was observed in a study of OX40 agonist ivuxolimab in advanced cancers. For the study at large: It was permissible to have had prior anti-PD-1, anti-PD-L1 or anti-CTLA-4 therapy, and around 40% had some.

Details on this clone: Its antigen remains unknown.

The CDR3 runs to 14 residues. Trimming stripped 4 bases from V and 0 bases from J, with 11 bases between. The germline V gene has CDR1 SGHTS and CDR2 YDEGEE. Study-level findings and limits: It was also the case that some nonresponders had low normalized T-cell clonal expansion.

The protocol was immunoSEQ multiplex PCR, while the TCRdb copy is restricted to in-frame clones and leaves out a portion. The data show roughly 81,000 clones, approximately 90% seen once. The material sequenced was CD4+ or CD8+ T cells sorted from blood, taken in a trial of the OX40 agonist ivuxolimab. The V gene is TRBV5-8, the J gene TRBJ2-7; no reliable D call. The receptor was derived from an adult with an advanced solid tumor such as melanoma, head and neck, liver or kidney cancer. CDR3 sequence reads: CASSARWVSYEQYF. The CDR3 bases are TGTGCCAGCAGCGCCCGTTGGGTCTCCTACGAGCAGTACTTC.